This T cell receptor (beta chain) stems from a study of OX40 agonist ivuxolimab in advanced cancers. The V segment lost 5 bases and the J segment 8 bases; nucleotides outside the gene matches: 4. Germline lookup yields CDR1 LNHNV and CDR2 YYDKDF (reference sequence). The CDR3 runs to 13 residues. Measured with immunoSEQ multiplex PCR; TCRdb has only the in-frame clones, and not every one. The top ten hold over 20% of the sample, which has some 80,000 clones, approximately 95% seen once. Sequencing was performed on CD4+ or CD8+ T cells sorted from blood, taken in a trial of the OX40 agonist ivuxolimab. The sequence was collected from an adult with an advanced solid tumor such as melanoma, head and neck, liver or kidney cancer. V gene TRBV15 combines with J gene TRBJ1-2; TRBD1 agrees at 11 bases. The DNA for the CDR3 is TGTGCCACCAGCCCTCGGACAGGGGGCGGCTACACCTTC. It yields the protein CATSPRTGGGYTF.